These 2 T cell receptor beta chains came from one sample sequenced in a study of blood T cell repertoires in COVID-19. This table comes from immunoSEQ multiplex PCR, and its TCRdb copy is limited to in-frame clones, with some not included. The sample has under 200,000 clones, roughly 90% seen once; the top ten hold about 0.54%. The specimen sequenced was peripheral blood. The receptor source for this set is a man aged 50 to 60 with acute or convalescent COVID-19.

This clone was recorded a few times. The rearrangement links TRBV3-1 (or the pseudogene TRBV3-2) to TRBJ1-5, with unresolved D. The CDR3 is 15 amino acids. Germline V gene lookup returns CDR1 LGHDT and CDR2 YNNKEL (reference sequence). V was trimmed by 0 bases and J by 9 bases, leaving 15 bases between them. The CDR3 here is CASSQDPPGSGPQHF. The CDR3 DNA reads as TGTGCCAGCAGCCAAGATCCTCCCGGTTCCGGGCCCCAGCATTTT.

The chain recombines TRBV6-5 with TRBJ1-2; D remains ambiguous. The CDR3 loop spans 12 amino acids. The germline V gene encodes CDR1 MNHEY and CDR2 SVGAGI. V was clipped by 7 bases and J by 7 bases, with 13 bases between them. The CDR3 loop reads CASTKSGSGYTF. CDR3 nucleotide sequence: TGTGCCAGCACGAAATCGGGGAGTGGCTACACCTTC.